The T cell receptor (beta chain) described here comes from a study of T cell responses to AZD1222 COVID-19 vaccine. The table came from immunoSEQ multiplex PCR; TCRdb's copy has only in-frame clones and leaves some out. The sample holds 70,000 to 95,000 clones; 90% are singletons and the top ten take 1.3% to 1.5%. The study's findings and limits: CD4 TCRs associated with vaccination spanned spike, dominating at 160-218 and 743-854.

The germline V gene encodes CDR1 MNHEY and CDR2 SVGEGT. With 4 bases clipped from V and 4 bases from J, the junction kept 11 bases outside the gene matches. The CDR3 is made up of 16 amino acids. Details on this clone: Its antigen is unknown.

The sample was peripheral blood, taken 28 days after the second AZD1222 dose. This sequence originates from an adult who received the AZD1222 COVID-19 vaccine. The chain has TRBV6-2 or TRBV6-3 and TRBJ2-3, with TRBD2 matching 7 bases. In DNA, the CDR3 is TGTGCCAGCAGTTCCATGAGGGAGGGTTCGGCAGATACGCAGTATTTT. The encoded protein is CASSSMREGSADTQYF.